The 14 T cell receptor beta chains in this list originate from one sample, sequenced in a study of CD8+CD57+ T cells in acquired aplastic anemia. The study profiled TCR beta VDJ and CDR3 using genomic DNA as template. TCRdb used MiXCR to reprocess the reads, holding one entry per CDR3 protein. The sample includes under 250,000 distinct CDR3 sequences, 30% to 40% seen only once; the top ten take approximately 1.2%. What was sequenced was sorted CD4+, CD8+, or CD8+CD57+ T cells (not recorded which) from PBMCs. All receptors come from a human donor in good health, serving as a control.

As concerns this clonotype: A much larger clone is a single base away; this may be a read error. CDR3 sequence reads: CASSEKFKGDSPYEQYF. The DNA for the CDR3 is TGTGCCAGCAGTGAAAAATTCAAAGGAGACAGCCCCTACGAGCAGTACTTC. The V call is TRBV25-1, the J call TRBJ2-7; the D gene is possibly TRBD1 (5 bases). The germline gives CDR1 MGHDK, CDR2 SYGVNS. Trimming left V 2 bases short and J 2 bases short, with 19 bases between. The CDR3 length is 17 residues.

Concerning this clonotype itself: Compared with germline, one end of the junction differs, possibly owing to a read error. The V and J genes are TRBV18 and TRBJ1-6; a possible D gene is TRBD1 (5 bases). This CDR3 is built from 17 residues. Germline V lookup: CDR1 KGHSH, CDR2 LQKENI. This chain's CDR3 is CASSPNRLSSYDSPLHF. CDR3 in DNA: TGTGCCAGCTCACCCAACAGGCTTAGCTCCTATGATTCACCCCTCCACTTT.

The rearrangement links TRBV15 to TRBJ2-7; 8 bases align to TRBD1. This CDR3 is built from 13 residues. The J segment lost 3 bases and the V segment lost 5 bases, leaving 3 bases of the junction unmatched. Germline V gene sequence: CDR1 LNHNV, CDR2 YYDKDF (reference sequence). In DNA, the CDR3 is TGTGCCACCAGCGGGACAGGTGGCTACGAGCAGTACTTC. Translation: CATSGTGGYEQYF.

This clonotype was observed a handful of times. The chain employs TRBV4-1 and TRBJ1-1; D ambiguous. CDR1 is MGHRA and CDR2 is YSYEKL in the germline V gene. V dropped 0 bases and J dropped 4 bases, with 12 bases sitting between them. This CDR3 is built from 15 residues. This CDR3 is CASSQEVGRSTEAFF. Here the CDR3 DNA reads TGCGCCAGCAGCCAAGAGGTGGGCAGGAGCACTGAAGCTTTCTTT.

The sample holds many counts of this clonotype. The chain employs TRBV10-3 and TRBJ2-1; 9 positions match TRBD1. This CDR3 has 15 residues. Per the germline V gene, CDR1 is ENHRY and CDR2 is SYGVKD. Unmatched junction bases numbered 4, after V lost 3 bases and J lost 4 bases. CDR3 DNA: TGTGCCATCAGTGATGGGGACAGGGCGTACAATGAGCAGTTCTTC. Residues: CAISDGDRAYNEQFF.

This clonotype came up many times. The CDR3 DNA follows: TGTGCCAGCACCGGGGCAGGGGGCGGCTATGGCTACACCTTC. Translated, it gives CASTGAGGGYGYTF. The chain employs TRBV6-1 and TRBJ1-2; the match to TRBD1 covers 8 bases. CDR3 length equals 14 residues. V lost 7 bases, J lost 4 bases, and 8 bases stayed unmatched. In germline, CDR1 is MNHNS, CDR2 SASEGT.

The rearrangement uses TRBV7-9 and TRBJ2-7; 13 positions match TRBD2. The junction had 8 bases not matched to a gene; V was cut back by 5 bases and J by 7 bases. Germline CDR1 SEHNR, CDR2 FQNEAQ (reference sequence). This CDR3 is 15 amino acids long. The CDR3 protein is CASSAGLAGSFEQYF. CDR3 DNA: TGTGCCAGCAGCGCGGGACTAGCGGGAAGTTTTGAGCAGTACTTC.

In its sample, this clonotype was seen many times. The CDR3 region has the DNA TGTGCCAGCAGCGTAGAGGGCAATGGTAATTCACCCCTCCACTTT. Residues: CASSVEGNGNSPLHF. This chain connects TRBV9 to TRBJ1-6; D ambiguous. Germline loops: CDR1 SGDLS, CDR2 YYNGEE. V lost 0 bases and J lost 6, with 10 bases in between. The CDR3 consists of 15 residues.

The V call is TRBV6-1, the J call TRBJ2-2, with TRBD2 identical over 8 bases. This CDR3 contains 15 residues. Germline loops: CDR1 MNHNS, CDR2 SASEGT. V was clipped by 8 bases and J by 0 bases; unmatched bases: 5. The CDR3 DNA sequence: TGTGCCAGCGGCGTAGCGGGGACGAACACCGGGGAGCTGTTTTTT. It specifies CASGVAGTNTGELFF.

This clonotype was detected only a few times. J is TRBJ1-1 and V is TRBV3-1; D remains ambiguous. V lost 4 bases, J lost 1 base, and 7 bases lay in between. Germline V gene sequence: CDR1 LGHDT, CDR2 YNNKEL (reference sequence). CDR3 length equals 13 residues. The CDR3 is CASSLLSNTEAFF. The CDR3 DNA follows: TGTGCCAGCAGCCTACTTTCGAACACTGAAGCTTTCTTT.

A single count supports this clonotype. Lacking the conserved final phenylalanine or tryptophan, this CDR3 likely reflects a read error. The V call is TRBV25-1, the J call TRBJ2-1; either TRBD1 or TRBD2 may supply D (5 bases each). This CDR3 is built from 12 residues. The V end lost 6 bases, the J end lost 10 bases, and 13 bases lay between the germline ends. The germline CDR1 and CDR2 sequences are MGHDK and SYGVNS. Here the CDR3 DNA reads TGTGCCAGCAGCCACGGTCGGGGCGAGCAGTTCCTC. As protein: CASSHGRGEQFL.

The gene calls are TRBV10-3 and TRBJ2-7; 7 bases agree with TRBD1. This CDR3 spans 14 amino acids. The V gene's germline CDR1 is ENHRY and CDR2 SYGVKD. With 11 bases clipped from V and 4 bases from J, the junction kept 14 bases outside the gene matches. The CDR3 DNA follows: TGTGCCGCCGCTACCGGGACAGTCGGATACGAGCAGTACTTC. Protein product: CAAATGTVGYEQYF.

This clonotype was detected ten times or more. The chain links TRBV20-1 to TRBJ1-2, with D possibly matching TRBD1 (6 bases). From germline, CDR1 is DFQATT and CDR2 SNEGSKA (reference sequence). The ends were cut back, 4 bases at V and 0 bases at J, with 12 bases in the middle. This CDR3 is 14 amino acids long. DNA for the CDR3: TGCAGTGCTACAGTGCAGGGGACTAACTATGGCTACACCTTC. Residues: CSATVQGTNYGYTF.

The CDR3 nucleotides are TGTGCCAGCAGCTTGGACAATCAGCCCCAGCATTTT. Translation: CASSLDNQPQHF. This chain uses TRBV7-9 with TRBJ1-5; the D is unclear. Trimming removed 3 bases from V and 3 bases from J, with 3 bases in between. Germline CDR1 is SEHNR and CDR2 is FQNEAQ (reference sequence). The CDR3 totals 12 residues.